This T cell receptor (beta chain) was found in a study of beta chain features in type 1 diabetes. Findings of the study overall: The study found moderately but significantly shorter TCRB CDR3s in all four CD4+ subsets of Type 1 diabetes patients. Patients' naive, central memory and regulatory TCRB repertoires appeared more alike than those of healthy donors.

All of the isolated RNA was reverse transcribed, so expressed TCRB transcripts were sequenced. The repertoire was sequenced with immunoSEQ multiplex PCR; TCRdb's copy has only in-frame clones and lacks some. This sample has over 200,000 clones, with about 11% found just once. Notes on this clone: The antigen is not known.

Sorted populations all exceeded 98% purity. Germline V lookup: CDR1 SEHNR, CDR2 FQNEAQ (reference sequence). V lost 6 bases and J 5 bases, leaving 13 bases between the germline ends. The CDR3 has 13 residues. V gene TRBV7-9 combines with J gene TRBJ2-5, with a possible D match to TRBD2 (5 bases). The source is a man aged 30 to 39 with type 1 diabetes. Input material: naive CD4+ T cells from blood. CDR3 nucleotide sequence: TGTGCCAGCAGGGCCAAGGGCGGGGAGACCCAGTACTTC. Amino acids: CASRAKGGETQYF. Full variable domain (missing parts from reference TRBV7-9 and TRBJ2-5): DTGVSQNPRHKITKRGQNVTFRCDPISEHNRLYWYRQTLGQGPEFLTYFQNEAQLEKSRLLSDRFSAERPKGSFSTLEIQRTEQGDSAMYLCASRAKGGETQYFGPGTRLLVL.